One and the same sample provided the 30 T cell receptor beta chains below, sequenced in a study of blood T cells in healthy people across ages (dated by TCRdb to about 2015). Receptor amplification or capture employed 5' RACE. Instrument on record: Illumina HiSeq 2500. A second PCR of roughly 6 to 12 cycles was performed with a sample-barcoded 5' primer and a J-beta primer mix. TCRdb passed the public sequencing reads through fastp at Q25 and MiXCR, retaining productive beta sequences. Each entry is one CDR3 protein sequence, shown with its most common DNA and genes. The sample contains fewer than 1,200,000 distinct CDR3 sequences, roughly 24% of them found a single time. The top ten clones comprise 0.65% to 0.95% of the sample. These data were also filed under a second study, of T cells of mothers and their children.

The source material was blood. The receptors shown here come from a girl between 2 and 10 years old in good health.

This clonotype was counted a few times. This chain joins TRBV9 and TRBJ1-5; D unresolved. This CDR3 contains 13 residues. Germline loops: CDR1 SGDLS, CDR2 YYNGEE. Trimming removed 2 bases from V and 3 bases from J, with 6 bases in between. CDR3 sequence reads: CASSVGNNQPQHF. The CDR3 region has the DNA TGTGCCAGCAGCGTGGGGAACAATCAGCCCCAGCATTTT. Combining the CDR3 with reference TRBV9 and TRBJ1-5 gives the whole variable domain DSGVTQTPKHLITATGQRVTLRCSPRSGDLSVYWYQQSLDQGLQFLIQYYNGEERAKGNILERFSAQQFPDLHSELNLSSLELGDSALYFCASSVGNNQPQHFGDGTRLSIL.

This clonotype was observed a single time. The chain uses TRBV20-1 and TRBJ2-1, with D possibly TRBD2 on 6 matching bases. CDR1 is DFQATT and CDR2 is SNEGSKA in the germline V gene (reference sequence). V lost 7 bases to trimming and J lost 9 bases, with 28 bases between them. CDR3 length: 16 residues. This CDR3 reads CSVATSSMGGEGEQFF. The CDR3 DNA reads as TGCAGTGTGGCTACCTCCTCTATGGGGGGAGAAGGTGAGCAGTTCTTC.

This clonotype has a handful of counts. The rearrangement joins TRBV6-5 to TRBJ1-5; no definite D call. Germline CDR1 reads MNHEY; CDR2 reads SVGAGI. The CDR3 sequence is 14 residues long. Trimming stripped 0 bases from V and 4 bases from J, with 7 bases between. The CDR3 nucleotides read TGTGCCAGCAGTTACTCGAGGCAGAATCAGCCCCAGCATTTT. Amino acids: CASSYSRQNQPQHF.

DNA of the CDR3: TGTGCCAGCAGCCTGAGGACCGCAAACACCATATATTTT. Translated, it gives CASSLRTANTIYF. This chain joins TRBV7-2 and TRBJ1-3; D is uncertain. Trimming took 5 bases from V and 6 from J, leaving 11 bases between them. The CDR3 has 13 amino acids. The V gene's germline CDR1 is SGHTA and CDR2 FQGNSA.

The J gene is TRBJ2-3, the V gene TRBV7-9; 10 nucleotides align to TRBD2. Trimming took 5 bases from V and 3 from J; bases not matched to a gene: 2. CDR1 and CDR2 (germline): SEHNR, FQNEAQ (reference sequence). CDR3 length: 14 amino acids. CDR3 protein: CASSVSGRTDTQYF. Written as DNA, the CDR3 is TGTGCCAGCAGCGTTAGCGGGAGGACAGATACGCAGTATTTT.

This clonotype was counted only a few times. The J gene is TRBJ2-5, the V gene TRBV20-1, with D perhaps matching TRBD1 (6 bases). This CDR3 comprises 14 residues. Trimming cost V 0 bases and J 5 bases, with 13 bases left between them. CDR1 and CDR2 from the germline V gene are DFQATT and SNEGSKA (reference sequence). CDR3 protein: CSARDKDRSETQYF. The CDR3, as DNA: TGCAGTGCTAGAGACAAAGACAGGTCGGAGACCCAGTACTTC.

The chain links TRBV29-1 to TRBJ2-3; D is undetermined. The CDR3 contains 13 residues. V was cut by 4 bases and J by 2 bases, with 10 bases left in between. CDR1 and CDR2 from the germline V gene are SQVTM and ANQGSEA. The CDR3 is CSVVGPATDTQYF. CDR3 DNA: TGCAGCGTTGTTGGGCCAGCCACAGATACGCAGTATTTT.

The chain couples TRBV15 to TRBJ2-7; tentative D call: TRBD2 (6 bases). Germline V gene data show CDR1 as LNHNV and CDR2 as YYDKDF (reference sequence). The CDR3 has 13 residues. Trimming pared 0 bases from V and 5 bases from J, leaving 8 bases between. The CDR3 sequence: CATSRDWGDEQYF. The DNA for the CDR3 is TGTGCCACCAGCAGAGATTGGGGGGACGAGCAGTACTTC.

The V call is TRBV20-1, the J call TRBJ2-2; D not certain. Germline values: CDR1 DFQATT, CDR2 SNEGSKA (reference sequence). CDR3 length: 13 residues. V lost 6 bases to trimming and J lost 3 bases, with 11 bases between them. The CDR3 loop reads CSASDRYTGELFF. The CDR3 coding sequence is TGCAGTGCATCGGACCGATACACCGGGGAGCTGTTTTTT.

V and J are TRBV19 and TRBJ1-4; D is uncertain. Germline values: CDR1 LNHDA, CDR2 SQIVND (reference sequence). V was trimmed by 7 bases and J by 0 bases, leaving 9 bases between them. The CDR3 sequence is 14 residues long. The CDR3 loop reads CASNTLATNEKLFF. In DNA form, the CDR3 reads TGTGCCAGTAACACCCTTGCAACTAATGAAAAACTGTTTTTT.

This chain uses TRBV29-1 with TRBJ2-7; D is possibly TRBD1 (6 bases). Germline V gene lookup returns CDR1 SQVTM and CDR2 ANQGSEA. Trimming took 7 bases from V and 5 from J, leaving 12 bases between them. The CDR3 is made up of 11 amino acids. The CDR3 is CSAADRNEQYF. The CDR3, as DNA: TGCAGCGCCGCGGACAGAAACGAGCAGTACTTC.

The table lists this clonotype with a few counts. The V gene is TRBV29-1, the J gene TRBJ2-4; TRBD1 or TRBD2 may be the D gene (6 bases each). V lost 4 bases and J lost 7, with 11 bases in between. The CDR3 is 12 amino acids. From germline, CDR1 is SQVTM and CDR2 ANQGSEA. DNA for the CDR3: TGCAGCGTTGGGAAGGGGGGCAACATTCAGTACTTC. This codes for CSVGKGGNIQYF.

This clonotype was seen a handful of times. The chain has TRBV28 and TRBJ2-1, with 8 bases lining up with TRBD1. V lost 5 bases and J lost 2; bases outside the gene matches: 8. Germline values: CDR1 MDHEN, CDR2 SYDVKM. The CDR3 runs 16 residues. The CDR3 region has the DNA TGTGCCAGCAGTCCACTTGTGGACAGGGCCTACAATGAGCAGTTCTTC. As protein: CASSPLVDRAYNEQFF.

There are a few counts of this clonotype. The chain has TRBV7-9 and TRBJ1-2; no definite D call. Per the germline V gene, CDR1 is SEHNR and CDR2 is FQNEAQ (reference sequence). The CDR3 loop spans 13 amino acids. V lost 1 base to trimming and J lost 7 bases, with 10 bases between them. The CDR3 nucleotides read TGTGCCAGCAGCTTAGGGATTGTCGGTGGCTACACCTTC. Translation: CASSLGIVGGYTF.

This clonotype has only a few counts. The chain links TRBV7-8 to TRBJ2-2; 8 bases map to TRBD2. The germline CDR1 and CDR2 sequences are SGHVS and FQNEAQ. The CDR3 consists of 14 residues. J gave up 7 bases and V 5 bases, and 6 bases lay outside the gene matches. Written as DNA, the CDR3 is TGTGCCAGCAGCCAAGGGACTAGTAGCGGGGAGCTGTTTTTT. It yields the protein CASSQGTSSGELFF.

There are a few counts of this clonotype. This chain connects TRBV6-5 to TRBJ2-3; D uncertain. In germline, CDR1 is MNHEY, CDR2 SVGAGI. The V end lost 2 bases, the J end lost 0 bases, and 3 bases lay between the germline ends. The CDR3 is made up of 13 amino acids. This CDR3 is CASSYRSTDTQYF. The CDR3 DNA sequence: TGTGCCAGCAGTTACCGGAGCACAGATACGCAGTATTTT.

This clonotype was picked up a small number of times. The chain combines TRBV28 with TRBJ1-2; a possible D gene is TRBD1 (5 bases). The V gene's germline CDR1 is MDHEN and CDR2 SYDVKM. V was pared by 10 bases and J by 6 bases, with 18 bases between. The CDR3 is made up of 13 amino acids. Written as DNA, the CDR3 is TGTGCCATAACCGGGGGGGGGTCGGATGGCTACACCTTC. This sequence encodes CAITGGGSDGYTF.

The chain employs TRBV20-1 and TRBJ2-6; D is undetermined. CDR1 DFQATT and CDR2 SNEGSKA come from the germline V gene (reference sequence). The CDR3 spans 14 residues. The V end lost 2 bases, the J end lost 2 bases, and 7 bases lay between the germline ends. The CDR3, as DNA: TGCAGTGCTAGACAGTTGCCTGGGGCCAACGTCCTGACTTTC. This translates into CSARQLPGANVLTF.

The rearrangement uses TRBV28 and TRBJ2-3; D not resolved. The germline V gene encodes CDR1 MDHEN and CDR2 SYDVKM. The CDR3 is 16 amino acids. Between the trimmed V and J ends, which lost 4 bases and 3 bases, there was a span of 17 bases. The CDR3 loop reads CASSSNPVRATDTQYF. The CDR3 DNA reads TGTGCCAGCAGTTCCAACCCCGTCCGGGCAACAGATACGCAGTATTTT.

The V call is TRBV3-1, the J call TRBJ2-3; D is undetermined. Germline V gene sequence: CDR1 LGHDT, CDR2 YNNKEL (reference sequence). This CDR3 has 13 residues. V shed 3 bases and J shed 9 bases, with 13 bases lying between them. The CDR3 nucleotides are TGTGCCAGCAGCCAGGTCGCCAAACCAACGCAGTATTTT. Its translation is CASSQVAKPTQYF.

Here the CDR3 reads CASSLNGKKGAGELFF. The CDR3 nucleotides are TGTGCCAGCAGTCTGAACGGGAAGAAGGGGGCCGGGGAGCTGTTTTTT. J is TRBJ2-2 and V is TRBV12-3 or TRBV12-4, with a tentative D call TRBD1 (6 bases). Trimming pared 5 bases from V and 6 bases from J, leaving 19 bases between. The CDR3 totals 16 residues.

This clonotype has more than one count but fewer than ten. The chain recombines TRBV5-6 with TRBJ2-1, with 11 bases lining up with TRBD2. CDR1 SGHDT and CDR2 YYEEEE come from the germline V gene. The length of the CDR3 is 20 residues. After removal of 2 bases from V and 6 bases from J, the junction contained 19 bases not matched to a gene. The CDR3 DNA follows: TGTGCCAGCAGCTTTCTTGAAAGACTAGCGGGGTTTTCACAAGGCAATGAGCAGTTCTTC. This gives the protein CASSFLERLAGFSQGNEQFF.

In DNA form, the CDR3 reads TGTGCCAGCAGCCTATCGGGGGGATTAGCAGGAAACACCATATATTTT. Translated: CASSLSGGLAGNTIYF. This chain joins TRBV28 and TRBJ1-3; tentatively, D is TRBD1 (5 bases). The CDR3 is 16 residues long. The V gene's germline CDR1 is MDHEN and CDR2 SYDVKM. The germline V and J ends were trimmed by 6 bases and 4 bases, with 19 bases remaining between them.

This clonotype has a handful of counts. V usage is TRBV11-2 and J usage is TRBJ1-4, with a possible D match to TRBD1 (6 bases). CDR1 is SGHAT, CDR2 FQNNGV, per germline. The CDR3 sequence is 15 residues long. The V gene lost 6 bases and the J gene lost 0 bases, with 11 bases spanning the gap. Here the CDR3 DNA reads TGTGCCAGCAGTCCAGGGGTAGCAACTAATGAAAAACTGTTTTTT. Translation gives CASSPGVATNEKLFF.

This clonotype appeared a few times. This chain links TRBV12-3 or TRBV12-4 with TRBJ2-1; D perhaps matches TRBD1 (6 bases). The J call may be wrong; the DNA end is better matched by TRBJ2-7. The CDR3 contains 15 residues. The CDR3 spells CASSPFWDTSYEQYF. CDR3 nucleotide sequence: TGTGCCAGCAGTCCCTTCTGGGACACATCCTACGAGCAGTACTTC.

In its sample, this clonotype was seen a few times. The chain employs TRBV5-1 and TRBJ2-7, with D unclear. V was trimmed by 3 bases and J by 7 bases, leaving 14 bases between them. CDR3 length: 13 residues. CDR1 and CDR2 from the germline V gene are SGHRS and YFSETQ. In DNA, the CDR3 is TGCGCCAGCAGCTCGGATGGATTTTGGGAGCAGTACTTC. As protein: CASSSDGFWEQYF.

The chain carries TRBV3-1 and TRBJ2-1; D might be TRBD1 (6 bases). The CDR3 is 14 residues long. Germline-derived CDR1 and CDR2 are LGHDT and YNNKEL (reference sequence). Trimming shortened V by 0 bases and J by 6 bases, and 9 bases separated the two germline ends. CDR3 in DNA: TGTGCCAGCAGCCAAGAATCAGGGGTCAATGAGCAGTTCTTC. It yields the protein CASSQESGVNEQFF.

This clonotype was observed a handful of times. This chain links TRBV3-1 with TRBJ2-1; possible D gene TRBD1, 6 bases. Germline V gene lookup returns CDR1 LGHDT and CDR2 YNNKEL (reference sequence). The CDR3 is 13 residues long. Trimming cost V 4 bases and J 8 bases, with 12 bases left between them. The CDR3 DNA is TGTGCCAGCAGCCTTACAGGGCGGGATGAGCAGTTCTTC. Its protein is CASSLTGRDEQFF.

The chain joins TRBV6-5 to TRBJ2-7; D is uncertain. The CDR3 is 14 residues long. Germline CDR1 reads MNHEY; CDR2 reads SVGAGI. The V end was cut by 6 bases, the J end by 0 bases, with 12 bases between. The CDR3 reads CASRLQQSSYEQYF. CDR3 sequence (DNA): TGTGCCAGCAGGTTACAGCAGAGCTCCTACGAGCAGTACTTC.

This clonotype was counted a few times. In nucleotides, the CDR3 is TGTGCCAGCAGCTCCTATGGAAGCAATCAGCCCCAGCATTTT. Residues: CASSSYGSNQPQHF. The chain is built from TRBV28 and TRBJ1-5; no definite D call. The CDR3 covers 14 residues. V was pared by 6 bases and J by 1 base, with 10 bases between. From germline, CDR1 is MDHEN and CDR2 SYDVKM.